These T cell receptor beta chains were read from a single sample in a study of T cell responses to AZD1222 COVID-19 vaccine. Here immunoSEQ multiplex PCR was the method, and the copy in TCRdb shows in-frame clones only, minus some. Of more than 50,000 clones listed, roughly 86% were seen once; the top ten hold approximately 2.4%. The specimen comprised peripheral blood, sampled 28 days after the second AZD1222 dose. These receptors were obtained from an adult who received the AZD1222 COVID-19 vaccine. Each CDR3 is given with its conserved first and last residue. A D gene is named only where the DNA matches it firmly.

V	J	D	CDR3	DNA
TRBV11-2	TRBJ2-7	.	CASSLVGGTYEQYF	TGTGCCAGCAGCTTAGTTGGGGGAACCTACGAGCAGTACTTC
TRBV11-2	TRBJ2-7	TRBD2	CASSLRSTGTSGRGYEQYF	TGTGCCAGCAGCCTTAGATCGACCGGGACTAGCGGGAGGGGGTACGAGCAGTACTTC
TRBV7-9	TRBJ1-2	.	CASSEPGNRDVGYTF	TGTGCCAGCAGCGAGCCGGGAAACAGGGATGTTGGCTACACCTTC
TRBV27	TRBJ2-7	.	CASSPPGKYYGQYF	TGTGCCAGCAGTCCCCCGGGCAAGTACTACGGGCAGTACTTC
TRBV15	TRBJ2-1	TRBD2	CATSRDDGGLAGYEQFF	TGTGCCACCAGCAGAGATGACGGGGGGCTAGCGGGGTATGAGCAGTTCTTC
TRBV7-2	TRBJ2-1	TRBD2	CASSRLAATEQFF	TGTGCCAGCAGCAGACTAGCGGCTACGGAGCAGTTCTTC
TRBV27	TRBJ2-1	.	CASSLSESSYNEQFF	TGTGCCAGCAGTTTATCAGAGAGCTCCTACAATGAGCAGTTCTTC
TRBV7-9	TRBJ1-2	.	CASSLAGGPTRYTF	TGTGCCAGCAGCTTAGCGGGGGGGCCGACACGCTACACCTTC
TRBV11-2	TRBJ2-2	.	CASSPGTRGNTGELFF	TGTGCCAGCAGCCCCGGGACCCGGGGGAACACCGGGGAGCTGTTTTTT
TRBV6-1	TRBJ1-6	.	CASSEGGRAPHF	TGTGCCAGCAGTGAGGGGGGCAGGGCCCCCCACTTT